This T cell receptor beta chain was obtained from a study of blood T cell repertoires in COVID-19 (dated by TCRdb to 2020 to 2021). Concerning the study at large: Samples from collaborators originated in the United States, Italy and Spain and spanned both the acute and convalescent phases of COVID-19. The repertoires were released in a freely available public database meant as a resource for research on the immune response to SARS-CoV-2. Sample metadata almost always included a de-identified subject ID, COVID-19 status, age in years and sex. Deeply sampled blood TCRbeta repertoires from subjects exposed to, actively infected with, or recovered from COVID-19 were included in the dataset. Where available, HLA class I and class II types were taken from metadata supplied by the sample provider and were not determined by assay-based typing. The material from the prospective study consisted of cDNA or gDNA derived from T cells, B-cell-depleted T cells, or PBMCs. Samples came from the ongoing ImmuneRACE study (first 160 participants) plus 1,254 subjects from 6 global collaborators. Findings and caveats that apply to the study as a whole: The amount of clinical and demographic metadata varied by source and participant and was provided uncurated.

In the prospective study, participants were 18 to 89 years old, resided in 24 geographic areas of the United States, and were enrolled through a virtual design. Cohort assignment in the prospective study relied on participant-reported clinical history from a screening survey and a study questionnaire. For ImmuneRACE Cohort 3, a participant was defined as recovered based on two consecutive negative NP/OP PCR tests, clearance by a healthcare professional, or resolution of symptoms. Mobile phlebotomists in the prospective study collected whole blood, serum and a nasopharyngeal or oropharyngeal swab from every participant. Additional blood draws and questionnaires over a roughly two-month period could optionally be provided by prospective study participants. Blood samples from the prospective study were shipped frozen or at room temperature prior to DNA extraction. Concerning this clone: Which antigen it targets is not known. Base qualities were left out, and no much larger clone turns up one base away.

TCRbeta CDR3 regions were amplified from genomic DNA using the immunoSEQ Assay, a bias-controlled multiplex PCR. As for the original processing: The number of nucleated cells in each sample was estimated by amplification of reference gene primers within the assay. To quantify the absolute abundance of each unique TCRbeta CDR3 rearrangement, sequence reads were collapsed and filtered. Productive Simpson clonality was computed per sample as the square root of Simpson's diversity index over productive rearrangements. TCRdb took over this immuneACCESS table, retaining in-frame rearrangements with V and J assigned. Such tables are incomplete; in checked studies, under half of the missing clones stem from an unresolved V gene, and the remainder is unexplained. V and J calls and clone size are given by that table; D and trimming were obtained from the DNA. The sample table shows around 260,000 clones, and over 75% are seen once. Approximately 4% of the sample is in the top ten clones.

The CDR1 and CDR2 encoded by the germline V gene are MNHEY and SVGAGI. V is pruned by 7 bases and J by 3 bases, leaving 8 bases of the junction without a gene match. Including the terminal cysteine and phenylalanine, the CDR3 comprises 15 residues. The sequence is cut down to CDR3 DNA, 45 bases in frame from base 1. The receptor was derived from a young woman who had recovered from COVID-19. The sequenced sample consisted of PBMCs or T cells enriched from blood (not recorded which). The rearranged segments are TRBV6-5 and TRBJ2-1, with TRBD1 matching 8 junction bases. DNA sequence: TGTGCCAGCAAGACTCGGGACAGGTACTACAATGAGCAGTTCTTC. Its translation reads: CASKTRDRYYNEQFF.